The clone carrying this TCR beta chain was detected only a few times. Only in-frame clones appear in the TCRdb table, and some are missing; sequencing was by immunoSEQ multiplex PCR. Of 20,000 or so clones listed, about 87% are singletons. The data originate from a study of OX40 agonist ivuxolimab in advanced cancers. On the study more broadly: The mean age was around 56 years, ranging from roughly 23 to 80, with around four fifths of participants male.

Source: CD4+ or CD8+ T cells sorted from blood, taken in a trial of the OX40 agonist ivuxolimab. This receptor was obtained from an adult with an advanced solid tumor such as melanoma, head and neck, liver or kidney cancer.

CDR3 sequence reads: CANSYQETQYF. The CDR3 region has the DNA TGTGCCAACTCCTACCAAGAGACCCAGTACTTC. The V call is TRBV2, the J call TRBJ2-5; D is undetermined. The CDR3 contains 11 residues. Trimming took off 10 bases at V and 0 bases at J, with 6 bases between the two ends. Germline-derived CDR1 and CDR2 are SNHLY and FYNNEI.